This TCR beta chain was recorded in a study of cytomegalovirus exposure and HLA in healthy donors. Study-level points and caveats: Researchers catalogued roughly 150 TCR beta chains as cytomegalovirus-associated.

Germline V gives CDR1 SEHNR, CDR2 FQNEAQ (reference sequence). The V gene lost 4 bases and the J gene lost 5 bases, with 25 bases spanning the gap. The CDR3 extends over 18 amino acids. Concerning this clone: Its target is unknown.

Primers for the PCR totalled 60 Vbeta and 13 Jbeta. Measured with immunoSEQ multiplex PCR; TCRdb has only the in-frame clones, and not every one. This sample yields approximately 77,000 clones, of which roughly two thirds are seen a single time; approximately 5% belongs to the top ten. The gene calls are TRBV7-9 and TRBJ2-3; possibly TRBD2 for D (5 bases). Sequencing was performed on PBMCs. The sequence was obtained from a man aged 55 to 70 in good health and CMV-seropositive. The CDR3 DNA follows: TGTGCCAGCAGCTCCACCATTGTTCGAAGAGCGGCAGAAGATACGCAGTATTTT. The encoded protein is CASSSTIVRRAAEDTQYF. The full variable domain, with the rest looked up from reference TRBV7-9 and TRBJ2-3, is DTGVSQNPRHKITKRGQNVTFRCDPISEHNRLYWYRQTLGQGPEFLTYFQNEAQLEKSRLLSDRFSAERPKGSFSTLEIQRTEQGDSAMYLCASSSTIVRRAAEDTQYFGPGTRLTVL.